This TCR beta chain is drawn from a study of cytomegalovirus exposure and HLA in healthy donors. Germline assignment: CDR1 PRHDT and CDR2 FYEKMQ (reference sequence). The CDR3 length is 15 residues. Findings and limits, study-wide: When a later analysis was performed, an Asian-associated ancestry cluster reportedly had fewer N-insertions than the roughly 640-donor mean. Both high specificity and high sensitivity reportedly marked the classifier's diagnosis of cytomegalovirus status.

This clone has just a few counts. Its antigen is currently unknown. The PCR ran on 60 Vbeta and 13 Jbeta primers. Sequenced by immunoSEQ multiplex PCR; TCRdb stores in-frame clones only, minus some. Of some 150,000 clones listed, nearly 80% are singletons. The chain uses TRBV13 and TRBJ2-5, with TRBD1 identical over 8 bases. The assigned J gene may be wrong: the sequence end matches TRBJ2-7 better. The receptor was derived from a man aged 18 to 29 in good health and CMV-seropositive. The sample was PBMCs. CDR3 DNA sequence: TGTGCCAGCAGCTTATCTCGACACAGGGGGTACGAGCAGTACTTC. It specifies CASSLSRHRGYEQYF.